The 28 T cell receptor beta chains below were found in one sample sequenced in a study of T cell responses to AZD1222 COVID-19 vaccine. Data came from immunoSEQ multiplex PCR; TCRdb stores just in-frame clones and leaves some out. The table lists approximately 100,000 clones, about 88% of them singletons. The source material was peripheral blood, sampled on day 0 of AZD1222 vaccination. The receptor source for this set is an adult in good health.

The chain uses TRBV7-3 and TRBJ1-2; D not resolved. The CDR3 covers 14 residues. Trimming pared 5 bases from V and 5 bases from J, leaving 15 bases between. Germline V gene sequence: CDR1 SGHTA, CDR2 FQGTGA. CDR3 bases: TGTGCCAGCAGCCTGCTCGGGGTCGGATATGGCTACACCTTC. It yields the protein CASSLLGVGYGYTF.

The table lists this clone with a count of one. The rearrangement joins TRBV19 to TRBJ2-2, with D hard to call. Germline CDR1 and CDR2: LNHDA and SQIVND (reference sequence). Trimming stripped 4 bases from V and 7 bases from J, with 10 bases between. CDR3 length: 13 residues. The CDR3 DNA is TGTGCCAGTAGTAGACAACACGTCGGGGAGCTGTTTTTT. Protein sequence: CASSRQHVGELFF.

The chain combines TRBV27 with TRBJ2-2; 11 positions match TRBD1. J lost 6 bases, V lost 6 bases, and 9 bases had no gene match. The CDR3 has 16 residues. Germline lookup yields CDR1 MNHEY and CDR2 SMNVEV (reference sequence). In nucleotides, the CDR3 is TGTGCCAGCAGCAGGTCCGGGACAGGGGGGGCCGGGGAGCTGTTTTTT. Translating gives CASSRSGTGGAGELFF.

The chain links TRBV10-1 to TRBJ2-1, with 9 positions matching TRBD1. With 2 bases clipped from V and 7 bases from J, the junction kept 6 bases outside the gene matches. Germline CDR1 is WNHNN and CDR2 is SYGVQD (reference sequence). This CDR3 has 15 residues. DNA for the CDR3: TGCGCCAGCAGTGAGACGAGACAGGGGGGGAATGAGCAGTTCTTC. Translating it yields CASSETRQGGNEQFF.

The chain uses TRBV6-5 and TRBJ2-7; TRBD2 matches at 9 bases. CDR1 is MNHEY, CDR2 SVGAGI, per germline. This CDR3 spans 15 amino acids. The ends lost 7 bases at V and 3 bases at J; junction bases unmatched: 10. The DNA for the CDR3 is TGTGCCAGCAATAGGGGAGCGGGAGGCCTCTACGAGCAGTACTTC. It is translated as CASNRGAGGLYEQYF.

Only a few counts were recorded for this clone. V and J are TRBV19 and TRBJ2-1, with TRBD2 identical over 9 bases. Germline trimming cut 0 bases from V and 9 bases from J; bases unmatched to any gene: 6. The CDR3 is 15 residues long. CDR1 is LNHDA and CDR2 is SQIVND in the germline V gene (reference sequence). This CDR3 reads CASSIERGRAGEQFF. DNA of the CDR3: TGTGCCAGTAGTATAGAGCGCGGGAGGGCTGGTGAGCAGTTCTTC.

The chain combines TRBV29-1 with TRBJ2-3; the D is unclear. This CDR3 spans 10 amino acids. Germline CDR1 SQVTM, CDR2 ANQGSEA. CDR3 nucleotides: TGCACCGGTCAGGAAGATACGCAGTATTTT. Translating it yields CTGQEDTQYF.

The CDR3 sequence is CASSLLGYSGNTIYF. As DNA, the CDR3 is TGCGCCAGCAGCTTGCTAGGGTACTCTGGAAACACCATATATTTT. This rearrangement joins TRBV5-1 to TRBJ1-3; no firm D call. Germline CDR1 is SGHRS and CDR2 is YFSETQ. This CDR3 has 15 residues. The ends were cut back, 1 base at V and 0 bases at J, with 8 bases in the middle.

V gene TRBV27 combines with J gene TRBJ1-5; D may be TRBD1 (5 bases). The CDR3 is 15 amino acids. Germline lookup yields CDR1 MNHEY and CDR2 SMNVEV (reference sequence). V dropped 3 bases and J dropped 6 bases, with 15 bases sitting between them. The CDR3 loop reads CASSFVEGRGQPQHF. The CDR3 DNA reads TGTGCCAGCAGTTTTGTTGAGGGTAGGGGTCAGCCCCAGCATTTT.

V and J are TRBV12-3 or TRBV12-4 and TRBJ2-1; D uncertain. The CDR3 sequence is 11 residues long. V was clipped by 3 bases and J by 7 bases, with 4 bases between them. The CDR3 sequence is CASSFGNEQFF. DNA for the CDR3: TGTGCCAGCAGTTTCGGGAATGAGCAGTTCTTC.

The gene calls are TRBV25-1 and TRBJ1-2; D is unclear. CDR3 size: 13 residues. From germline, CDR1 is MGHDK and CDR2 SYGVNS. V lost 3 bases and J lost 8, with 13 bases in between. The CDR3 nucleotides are TGTGCCAGCAGTGACCCGAACGGAGAGGGCTACACCTTC. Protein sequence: CASSDPNGEGYTF.

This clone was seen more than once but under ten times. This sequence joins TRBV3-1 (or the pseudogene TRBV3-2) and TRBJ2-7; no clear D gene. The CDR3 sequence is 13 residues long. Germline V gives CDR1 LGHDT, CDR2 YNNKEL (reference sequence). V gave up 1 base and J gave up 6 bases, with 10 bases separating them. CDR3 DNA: TGTGCCAGCAGCCAAGTAATCGGAACCGAGCAGTACTTC. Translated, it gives CASSQVIGTEQYF.

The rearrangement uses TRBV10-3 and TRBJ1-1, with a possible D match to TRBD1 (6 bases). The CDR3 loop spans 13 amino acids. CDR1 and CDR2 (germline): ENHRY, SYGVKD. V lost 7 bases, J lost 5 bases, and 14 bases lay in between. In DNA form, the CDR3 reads TGTGCCATCAAGTCACAGGGCTCAACTGAAGCTTTCTTT. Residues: CAIKSQGSTEAFF.

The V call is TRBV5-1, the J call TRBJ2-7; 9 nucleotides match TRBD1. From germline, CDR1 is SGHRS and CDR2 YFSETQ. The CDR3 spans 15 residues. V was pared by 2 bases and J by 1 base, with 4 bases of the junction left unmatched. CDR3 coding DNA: TGCGCCAGCAGCTTACAGGGGGCGATTTCCTACGAGCAGTACTTC. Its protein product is CASSLQGAISYEQYF.

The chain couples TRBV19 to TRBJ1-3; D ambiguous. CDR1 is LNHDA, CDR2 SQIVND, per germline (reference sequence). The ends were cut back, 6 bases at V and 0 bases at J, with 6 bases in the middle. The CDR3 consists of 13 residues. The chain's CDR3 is CASSGVSGNTIYF. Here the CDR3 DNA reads TGTGCCAGTAGCGGGGTCTCTGGAAACACCATATATTTT.

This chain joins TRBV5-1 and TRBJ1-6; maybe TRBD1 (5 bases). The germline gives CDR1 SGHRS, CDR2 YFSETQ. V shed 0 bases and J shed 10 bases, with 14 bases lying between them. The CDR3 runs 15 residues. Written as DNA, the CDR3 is TGCGCCAGCAGCTTGGATCAGGGTGAAAGCTCACCCCTCCACTTT. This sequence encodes CASSLDQGESSPLHF.

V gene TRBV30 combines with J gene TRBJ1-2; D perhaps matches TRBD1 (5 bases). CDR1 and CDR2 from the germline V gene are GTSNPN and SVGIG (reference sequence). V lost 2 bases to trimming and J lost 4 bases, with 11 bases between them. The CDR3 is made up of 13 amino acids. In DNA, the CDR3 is TGTGCCTGGAGTAGGGGATTTGGCTATGGCTACACCTTC. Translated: CAWSRGFGYGYTF.

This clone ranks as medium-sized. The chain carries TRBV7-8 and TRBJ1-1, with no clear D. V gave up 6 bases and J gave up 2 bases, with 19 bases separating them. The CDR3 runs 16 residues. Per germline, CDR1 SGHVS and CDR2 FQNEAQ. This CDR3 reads CASSFVGVGGNTEAFF. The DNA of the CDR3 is TGTGCCAGCAGTTTTGTCGGTGTCGGCGGTAACACTGAAGCTTTCTTT.

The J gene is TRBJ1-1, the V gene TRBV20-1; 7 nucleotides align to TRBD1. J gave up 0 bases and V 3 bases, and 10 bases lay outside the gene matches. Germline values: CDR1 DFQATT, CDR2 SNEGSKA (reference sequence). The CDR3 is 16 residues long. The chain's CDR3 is CSASDTGVRVNTEAFF. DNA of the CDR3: TGCAGTGCTAGTGATACAGGGGTAAGAGTGAACACTGAAGCTTTCTTT.

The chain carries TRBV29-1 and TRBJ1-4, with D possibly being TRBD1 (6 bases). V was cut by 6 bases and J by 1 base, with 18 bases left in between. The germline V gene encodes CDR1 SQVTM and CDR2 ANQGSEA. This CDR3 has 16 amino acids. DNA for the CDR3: TGCAGCGTCGCGACGACAGGCGGAGGAACTAATGAAAAACTGTTTTTT. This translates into CSVATTGGGTNEKLFF.

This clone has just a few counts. CDR3: CASSAGQGVYYGYTF. The DNA for the CDR3 is TGTGCCAGTAGTGCCGGACAGGGGGTCTACTATGGCTACACCTTC. The V and J genes are TRBV19 and TRBJ1-2; 10 bases are shared with TRBD1. V gave up 5 bases and J gave up 3 bases; unmatched junction bases: 6. The CDR3 sequence is 15 residues long. Germline V gene lookup returns CDR1 LNHDA and CDR2 SQIVND (reference sequence). Supplemented by reference TRBV19 and TRBJ1-2, the full variable domain reads DGGITQSPKYLFRKEGQNVTLSCEQNLNHDAMYWYRQDPGQGLRLIYYSQIVNDFQKGDIAEGYSVSREKKESFPLTVTSAQKNPTAFYLCASSAGQGVYYGYTFGSGTRLTVV.

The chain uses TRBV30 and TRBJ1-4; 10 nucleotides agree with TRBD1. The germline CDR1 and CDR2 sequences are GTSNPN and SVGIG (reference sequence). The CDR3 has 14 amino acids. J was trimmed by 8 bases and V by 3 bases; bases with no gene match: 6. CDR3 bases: TGTGCCTGGAGCACCGGGACAGGGGAAGAAAAACTGTTTTTT. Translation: CAWSTGTGEEKLFF. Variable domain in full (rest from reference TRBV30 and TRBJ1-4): SQTIHQWPATLVQPVGSPLSLECTVEGTSNPNLYWYRQAAGRGLQLLFYSVGIGQISSEVPQNLSASRPQDRQFILSSKKLLLSDSGFYLCAWSTGTGEEKLFFGSGTQLSVL.

This CDR3 reads CATVTRGQGSHYGYTF. CDR3 coding DNA: TGTGCCACCGTTACCAGGGGCCAGGGATCCCACTATGGCTACACCTTC. The chain carries TRBV7-9 and TRBJ1-2, with D maybe TRBD1 (6 bases). The CDR3 consists of 16 residues. Germline V CDR1 and CDR2: SEHNR, FQNEAQ (reference sequence). V was pared by 10 bases and J by 3 bases, with 24 bases between.

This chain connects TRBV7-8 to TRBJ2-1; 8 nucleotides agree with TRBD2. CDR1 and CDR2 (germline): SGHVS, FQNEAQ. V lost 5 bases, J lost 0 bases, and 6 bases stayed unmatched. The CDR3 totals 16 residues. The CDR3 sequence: CASSNKRGSSYNEQFF. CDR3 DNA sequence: TGTGCCAGCAGCAATAAGCGGGGGAGCTCCTACAATGAGCAGTTCTTC. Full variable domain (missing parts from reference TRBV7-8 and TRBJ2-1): GAGVSQSPRYKVAKRGQDVALRCDPISGHVSLFWYQQALGQGPEFLTYFQNEAQLDKSGLPSDRFFAERPEGSVSTLKIQRTQQEDSAVYLCASSNKRGSSYNEQFFGPGTRLTVL.

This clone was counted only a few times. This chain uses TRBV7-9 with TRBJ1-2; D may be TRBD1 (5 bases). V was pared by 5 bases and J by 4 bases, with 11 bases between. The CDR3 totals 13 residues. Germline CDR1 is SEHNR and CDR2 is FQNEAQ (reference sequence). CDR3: CASSPGAGYGYTF. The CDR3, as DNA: TGTGCCAGCAGCCCCGGGGCGGGCTATGGCTACACCTTC.

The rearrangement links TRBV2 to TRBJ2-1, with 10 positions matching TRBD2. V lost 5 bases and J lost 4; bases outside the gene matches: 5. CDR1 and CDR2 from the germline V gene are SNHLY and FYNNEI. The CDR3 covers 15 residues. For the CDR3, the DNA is TGTGCCAGCAGTTTGACTAGCGGGCAGTACAATGAGCAGTTCTTC. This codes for CASSLTSGQYNEQFF.

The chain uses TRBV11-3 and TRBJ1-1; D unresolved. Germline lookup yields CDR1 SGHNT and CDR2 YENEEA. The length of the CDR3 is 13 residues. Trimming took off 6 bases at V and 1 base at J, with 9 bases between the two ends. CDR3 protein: CASSSNRNTEAFF. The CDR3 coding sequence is TGTGCCAGCAGTTCGAACAGGAACACTGAAGCTTTCTTT. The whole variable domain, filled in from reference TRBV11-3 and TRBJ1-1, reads EAGVVQSPRYKIIEKKQPVAFWCNPISGHNTLYWYLQNLGQGPELLIRYENEEAVDDSQLPKDRFSAERLKGVDSTLKIQPAELGDSAVYLCASSSNRNTEAFFGQGTRLTVV.

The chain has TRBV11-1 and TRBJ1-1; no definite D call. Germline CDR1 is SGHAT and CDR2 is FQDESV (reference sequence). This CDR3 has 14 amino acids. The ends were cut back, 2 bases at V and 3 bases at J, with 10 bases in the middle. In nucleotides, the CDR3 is TGTGCCAGCAGCTTACCAGGCCACCACACTGAAGCTTTCTTT. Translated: CASSLPGHHTEAFF.